A single sample gave rise to the 30 T cell receptor beta chains below, sequenced in a study of cytomegalovirus exposure and HLA in healthy donors. The protocol was immunoSEQ multiplex PCR, while the TCRdb copy is restricted to in-frame clones and leaves out a portion. The table includes over 200,000 clones, over 75% detected once. The sequencing input was PBMCs. The receptor source for this set is a woman aged 18 to 35 in good health and CMV-seropositive.

The rearrangement uses TRBV25-1 and TRBJ2-4; 9 nucleotides agree with TRBD1. The CDR3 sequence is 14 residues long. Germline CDR1 MGHDK, CDR2 SYGVNS. The V and J ends lost 1 base and 7 bases, in that order; junction bases with no gene match: 2. CDR3 DNA: TGTGCCAGCAGTGAATCTGGGACAGGGAACATTCAGTACTTC. Amino acids: CASSESGTGNIQYF.

This clone appeared once. V gene TRBV2 combines with J gene TRBJ1-2; 7 positions match TRBD1. J gave up 7 bases and V 2 bases, and 4 bases lay outside the gene matches. The CDR3 covers 13 residues. CDR1 is SNHLY, CDR2 FYNNEI, per germline. CDR3 loop: CASSESAGGGYTF. The CDR3 DNA reads TGTGCCAGCAGTGAATCCGCAGGGGGTGGCTACACCTTC.

The chain has TRBV5-1 and TRBJ1-5, with TRBD1 identical over 11 bases. There are 15 residues in the CDR3. Germline trimming cut 3 bases from V and 5 bases from J; bases unmatched to any gene: 4. Germline CDR1 is SGHRS and CDR2 is YFSETQ. CDR3 nucleotide sequence: TGCGCCAGCAGCTCCACGGGACAGGGGGATCAGCCCCAGCATTTT. This gives the protein CASSSTGQGDQPQHF.

The chain employs TRBV27 and TRBJ2-6, with 11 positions matching TRBD1. V trimming: 3 bases; J trimming: 3 bases; junction bases outside the gene matches: 7. The germline V gene has CDR1 MNHEY and CDR2 SMNVEV (reference sequence). The CDR3 is 18 amino acids. DNA of the CDR3: TGTGCCAGCAGTTTCACCGGACAGGGGGCGCATGGGGCCAACGTCCTGACTTTC. The encoded protein is CASSFTGQGAHGANVLTF. Complete variable domain (other parts from reference TRBV27 and TRBJ2-6): EAQVTQNPRYLITVTGKKLTVTCSQNMNHEYMSWYRQDPGLGLRQIYYSMNVEVTDKGDVPEGYKVSRKEKRNFPLILESPSPNQTSLYFCASSFTGQGAHGANVLTFGAGSRLTVL.

V gene TRBV5-1 combines with J gene TRBJ2-1, with D maybe TRBD2 (6 bases). The ends were cut back, 4 bases at V and 5 bases at J, with 10 bases in the middle. The CDR3 is 13 residues long. Germline assignment: CDR1 SGHRS and CDR2 YFSETQ. Here the CDR3 reads CASSPSGDNEQFF. As DNA, the CDR3 is TGCGCCAGCAGCCCTTCGGGGGACAATGAGCAGTTCTTC.

V gene TRBV7-9 combines with J gene TRBJ2-1, with D possibly TRBD1 on 6 matching bases. The germline gives CDR1 SEHNR, CDR2 FQNEAQ (reference sequence). The ends were cut back, 5 bases at V and 5 bases at J, with 16 bases in the middle. This CDR3 region has 15 residues. The CDR3 spells CASSRLGQGNNEQFF. The CDR3 coding sequence is TGTGCCAGCAGCCGACTGGGGCAGGGGAACAATGAGCAGTTCTTC. The full variable domain, with the rest looked up from reference TRBV7-9 and TRBJ2-1, is DTGVSQNPRHKITKRGQNVTFRCDPISEHNRLYWYRQTLGQGPEFLTYFQNEAQLEKSRLLSDRFSAERPKGSFSTLEIQRTEQGDSAMYLCASSRLGQGNNEQFFGPGTRLTVL.

This CDR3 is CAWALGLAASDEQFF. CDR3 nucleotides: TGTGCCTGGGCTCTAGGGCTAGCGGCCAGCGATGAGCAGTTCTTC. This rearrangement joins TRBV30 to TRBJ2-1; 7 bases are a match to TRBD2. The CDR3 sequence is 15 residues long. V was pared by 5 bases and J by 8 bases, with 15 bases of the junction left unmatched. Per the germline V gene, CDR1 is GTSNPN and CDR2 is SVGIG (reference sequence).

The V gene is TRBV15, the J gene TRBJ2-6; TRBD2 is a possible D gene (7 bases). In germline, CDR1 is LNHNV, CDR2 YYDKDF (reference sequence). The CDR3 extends over 17 amino acids. Deletions cut 1 base from V and 4 bases from J, with 14 bases between. The CDR3 reads CATSRGGGGTGANVLTF. DNA of the CDR3: TGTGCCACCAGCAGAGGGGGAGGGGGGACCGGGGCCAACGTCCTGACTTTC.

The chain uses TRBV28 and TRBJ2-3; 12 positions match TRBD2. This CDR3 has 20 residues. The ends lost 4 bases at V and 1 base at J; junction bases unmatched: 15. Germline-derived CDR1 and CDR2 are MDHEN and SYDVKM. The CDR3 nucleotides are TGTGCCAGCAGTTCCCCAGCTAGCGGGAGGGCCGGTGGGGGCACAGATACGCAGTATTTT. This codes for CASSSPASGRAGGGTDTQYF.

V and J are TRBV15 and TRBJ2-1; no firm D call. The CDR3 loop spans 12 amino acids. The V gene lost 4 bases and the J gene lost 6 bases, with 7 bases spanning the gap. The germline CDR1 and CDR2 sequences are LNHNV and YYDKDF (reference sequence). The CDR3 DNA sequence: TGTGCCACCAGCACCGACTCCAATGAGCAGTTCTTC. It encodes CATSTDSNEQFF.

V usage is TRBV5-8 and J usage is TRBJ2-7; possible D gene TRBD2, 5 bases. Per germline, CDR1 SGHTS and CDR2 YDEGEE. The CDR3 length is 16 residues. V was shortened by 0 bases and J by 3 bases, with 16 bases between the two germline ends. The CDR3 DNA is TGTGCCAGCAGCTTGGATGGAGGAGTCAGGTTCTACGAGCAGTACTTC. It specifies CASSLDGGVRFYEQYF.

V is TRBV28 and J is TRBJ1-2, with 10 bases matching TRBD1. The CDR3 is made up of 12 amino acids. V dropped 5 bases and J dropped 7; count of bases not matched to a gene: 1. CDR1 and CDR2 from the germline V gene are MDHEN and SYDVKM. The CDR3 DNA sequence: TGTGCCAGCAGTGACAGGGGGCTTGGCTACACCTTC. Translation gives CASSDRGLGYTF.

This chain's CDR3 is CASSSSDSRTGNEQFF. The CDR3 DNA is TGTGCCAGCAGCTCGTCGGACTCTAGAACCGGCAATGAGCAGTTCTTC. The rearrangement joins TRBV7-3 to TRBJ2-1; D possibly corresponds to TRBD2 (5 bases). V shed 4 bases and J shed 6 bases, with 19 bases lying between them. The CDR3 contains 16 residues. Per the germline V gene, CDR1 is SGHTA and CDR2 is FQGTGA.

CDR3 DNA sequence: TGTGCCAGCAGCTTGCCTTTAGGCAGGGCCTCCTACAATGAGCAGTTCTTC. This gives the protein CASSLPLGRASYNEQFF. The chain employs TRBV5-6 and TRBJ2-1, with D possibly matching TRBD1 (5 bases). The CDR3 spans 17 residues. V was trimmed by 1 base and J by 0 bases, leaving 14 bases between them. The germline V gene has CDR1 SGHDT and CDR2 YYEEEE.

This clone was seen a few times. The rearrangement joins TRBV28 to TRBJ2-3; 14 bases align to TRBD2. This CDR3 region has 15 residues. The V and J ends lost 5 bases and 6 bases, in that order; junction bases with no gene match: 4. In germline, CDR1 is MDHEN, CDR2 SYDVKM. The CDR3 is CASSRRLAGGDTQYF. The CDR3 coding sequence is TGTGCCAGCAGTCGACGACTAGCGGGAGGGGATACGCAGTATTTT.

The rearrangement uses TRBV18 and TRBJ2-1, with TRBD2 identical over 7 bases. The germline gives CDR1 KGHSH, CDR2 LQKENI. The CDR3 consists of 14 residues. The junction had 9 bases not matched to a gene; V was cut back by 5 bases and J by 8 bases. CDR3 residues: CASSWREKIDEQFF. In nucleotides, the CDR3 is TGTGCCAGCTCATGGCGGGAGAAAATAGATGAGCAGTTCTTC. Complete variable domain (other parts from reference TRBV18 and TRBJ2-1): NAGVMQNPRHLVRRRGQEARLRCSPMKGHSHVYWYRQLPEEGLKFMVYLQKENIIDESGMPKERFSAEFPKEGPSILRIQQVVRGDSAAYFCASSWREKIDEQFFGPGTRLTVL.

This clone was picked up a small number of times. The chain recombines TRBV5-1 with TRBJ1-2, with D hard to call. CDR1 SGHRS and CDR2 YFSETQ come from the germline V gene. V shed 2 bases and J shed 1 base, with 9 bases lying between them. This CDR3 spans 14 amino acids. CDR3 DNA sequence: TGCGCCAGCAGCTTAAGCGGGCGTAACTATGGCTACACCTTC. Protein product: CASSLSGRNYGYTF.

This sequence joins TRBV14 and TRBJ2-1; weak D call: TRBD1 (6 bases). V lost 5 bases, J lost 1 base, and 15 bases lay in between. This CDR3 is 16 amino acids long. The V gene's germline CDR1 is SGHDN and CDR2 FVKESK. The DNA for the CDR3 is TGTGCCAGCAGCACCATAAGGGGGAAATCCTACAATGAGCAGTTCTTC. This gives the protein CASSTIRGKSYNEQFF.

The chain combines TRBV28 with TRBJ2-7; 8 nucleotides match TRBD2. V gave up 7 bases and J gave up 2 bases; unmatched junction bases: 7. CDR3 length: 14 amino acids. CDR1 is MDHEN and CDR2 is SYDVKM in the germline V gene. CDR3 in DNA: TGTGCCAGCACCCGGTCGGGAGGGCCCTACGAGCAGTACTTC. Its translation: CASTRSGGPYEQYF. Supplemented by reference TRBV28 and TRBJ2-7, the full variable domain reads DVKVTQSSRYLVKRTGEKVFLECVQDMDHENMFWYRQDPGLGLRLIYFSYDVKMKEKGDIPEGYSVSREKKERFSLILESASTNQTSMYLCASTRSGGPYEQYFGPGTRLTVT.

The CDR3: CASSLGGTGSINYGYTF. The CDR3 DNA is TGTGCCAGCAGTTTGGGGGGGACAGGGTCCATTAACTATGGCTACACCTTC. V usage is TRBV28 and J usage is TRBJ1-2, with 9 bases lining up with TRBD1. V shed 3 bases, J shed 1 base, and the junction held 9 bases outside the gene matches. The CDR3 length is 17 residues. Germline CDR1 reads MDHEN; CDR2 reads SYDVKM.

Concerning this clone itself: Because it lacks the conserved phenylalanine or tryptophan at the end, this CDR3 is likely a read error. It is unclear where the CDR3 begins or ends on the DNA, so no DNA is shown, and the CDR3 is as TCRdb lists it. V usage is TRBV6-1 and J usage is TRBJ2-7; the table's D call, TRBD2, was not checked against the DNA. CDR1 and CDR2 from the germline V gene are MNHNS and SASEGT. A total of 16 residues make up the CDR3, ends included. The chain's CDR3 is CASSETYVGSGPTFGT.

The rearrangement uses TRBV29-1 and TRBJ1-1; a possible D gene is TRBD1 (6 bases). The CDR3 is 16 residues long. CDR1 is SQVTM, CDR2 ANQGSEA, per germline. Trimming shortened V by 2 bases and J by 2 bases, and 18 bases separated the two germline ends. This CDR3 is CSVELNGQGLNTEAFF. The CDR3 region has the DNA TGCAGCGTTGAACTAAATGGCCAGGGGCTCAACACTGAAGCTTTCTTT.

This chain joins TRBV27 and TRBJ2-7, with D perhaps TRBD1 (6 bases). The CDR3 totals 15 residues. V was trimmed by 6 bases and J by 0 bases, leaving 15 bases between them. The germline V gene has CDR1 MNHEY and CDR2 SMNVEV (reference sequence). CDR3 region: CASRATGLSSYEQYF. Here the CDR3 DNA reads TGTGCCAGCAGGGCTACAGGGCTAAGCTCCTACGAGCAGTACTTC.

The chain combines TRBV11-2 with TRBJ2-4; unclear D gene. Germline CDR1 SGHAT, CDR2 FQNNGV. V was shortened by 6 bases and J by 0 bases, with 9 bases between the two germline ends. The CDR3 length is 14 residues. The CDR3 protein is CASRHLLAKNIQYF. In DNA, the CDR3 is TGTGCCAGCAGGCATCTACTAGCCAAAAACATTCAGTACTTC.

In the case of this clone: The germline gene is not matched at one end of the junction; a read error may be the cause. The chain joins TRBV5-8 to TRBJ1-4; perhaps TRBD1 as D (6 bases). Germline CDR1 is SGHTS and CDR2 is YDEGEE. CDR3 length equals 14 residues. The CDR3 loop reads CASSLLLDRNALNF. CDR3 nucleotides: TGTGCCAGCAGCTTGTTGCTAGACAGGAACGCATTAAATTTT. Combining the CDR3 with reference TRBV5-8 and TRBJ1-4 gives the whole variable domain EAGVTQSPTHLIKTRGQQATLRCSPISGHTSVYWYQQALGLGLQFLLWYDEGEERNRGNFPPRFSGRQFPNYSSELNVNALELEDSALYLCASSLLLDRNALNFGSGTQLSVL.

The table lists this clone with a few counts. V is TRBV19 and J is TRBJ1-5, with 8 bases aligning to TRBD1. This CDR3 is built from 15 residues. Germline CDR1 and CDR2: LNHDA and SQIVND (reference sequence). J gave up 5 bases and V 6 bases, and 9 bases lay outside the gene matches. The CDR3 region has the DNA TGTGCCAGTAGCCGTACAGGGGGAGGCGATCAGCCCCAGCATTTT. Its protein product is CASSRTGGGDQPQHF.

V and J are TRBV28 and TRBJ2-7; the D gene is possibly TRBD2 (5 bases). V lost 6 bases and J 4 bases, leaving 10 bases between the germline ends. This CDR3 is 12 amino acids long. Germline CDR1 MDHEN, CDR2 SYDVKM. CDR3 region: CASRPSPYEQYF. The CDR3 DNA reads TGTGCCAGCAGACCTAGCCCTTACGAGCAGTACTTC.

The chain couples TRBV5-1 to TRBJ2-7; tentative D call: TRBD2 (5 bases). V lost 6 bases to trimming and J lost 1 base, with 14 bases between them. Germline CDR1 reads SGHRS; CDR2 reads YFSETQ. The CDR3 spans 14 residues. The CDR3 coding sequence is TGCGCCAGCAACTCCCGAGGGCATTCCTACGAGCAGTACTTC. Amino acid sequence: CASNSRGHSYEQYF. The entire variable domain, with the rest obtained from reference TRBV5-1 and TRBJ2-7, is as follows: KAGVTQTPRYLIKTRGQQVTLSCSPISGHRSVSWYQQTPGQGLQFLFEYFSETQRNKGNFPGRFSGRQFSNSRSEMNVSTLELGDSALYLCASNSRGHSYEQYFGPGTRLTVT.

The chain recombines TRBV28 with TRBJ1-5; 8 bases fit TRBD1. Germline V gene lookup returns CDR1 MDHEN and CDR2 SYDVKM. J lost 2 bases, V lost 7 bases, and 7 bases had no gene match. CDR3 length: 15 residues. The CDR3 sequence: CASTVQGQGNQPQHF. CDR3 nucleotide sequence: TGTGCCAGCACCGTACAGGGACAGGGCAATCAGCCCCAGCATTTT.

The V and J genes are TRBV30 and TRBJ2-2; D not certain. V was shortened by 5 bases and J by 0 bases, with 16 bases between the two germline ends. Germline assignment: CDR1 GTSNPN and CDR2 SVGIG (reference sequence). CDR3 length equals 16 residues. CDR3 DNA: TGTGCCTGGGGGTTCAGGTTACACGCGAACACCGGGGAGCTGTTTTTT. Translated, it gives CAWGFRLHANTGELFF.